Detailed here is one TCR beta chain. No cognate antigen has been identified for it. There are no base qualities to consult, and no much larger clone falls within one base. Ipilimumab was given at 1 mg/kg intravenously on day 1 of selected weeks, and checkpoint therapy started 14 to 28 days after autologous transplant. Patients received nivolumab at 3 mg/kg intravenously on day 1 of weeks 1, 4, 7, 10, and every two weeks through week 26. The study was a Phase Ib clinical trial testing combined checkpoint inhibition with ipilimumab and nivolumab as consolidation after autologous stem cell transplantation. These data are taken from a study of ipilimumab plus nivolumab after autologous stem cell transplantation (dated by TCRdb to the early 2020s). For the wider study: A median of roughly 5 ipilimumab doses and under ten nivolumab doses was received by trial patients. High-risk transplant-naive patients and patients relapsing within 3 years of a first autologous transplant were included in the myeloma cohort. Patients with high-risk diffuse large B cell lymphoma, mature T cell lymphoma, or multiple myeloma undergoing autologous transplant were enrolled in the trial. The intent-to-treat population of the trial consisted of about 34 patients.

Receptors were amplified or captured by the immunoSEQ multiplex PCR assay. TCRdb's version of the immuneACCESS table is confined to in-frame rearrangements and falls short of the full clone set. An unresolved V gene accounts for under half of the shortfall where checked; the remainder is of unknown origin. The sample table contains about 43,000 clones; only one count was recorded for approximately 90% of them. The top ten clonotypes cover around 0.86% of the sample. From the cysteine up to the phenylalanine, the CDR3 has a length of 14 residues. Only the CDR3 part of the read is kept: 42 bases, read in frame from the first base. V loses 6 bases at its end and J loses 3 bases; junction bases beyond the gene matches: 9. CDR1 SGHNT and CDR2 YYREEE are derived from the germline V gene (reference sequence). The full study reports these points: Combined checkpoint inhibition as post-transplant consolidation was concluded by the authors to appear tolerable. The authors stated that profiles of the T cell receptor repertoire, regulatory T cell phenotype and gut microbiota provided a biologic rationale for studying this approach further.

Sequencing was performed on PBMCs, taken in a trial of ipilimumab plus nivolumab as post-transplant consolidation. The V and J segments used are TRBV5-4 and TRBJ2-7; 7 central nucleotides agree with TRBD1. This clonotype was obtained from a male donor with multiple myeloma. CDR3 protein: CASKPLQGNYEQYF. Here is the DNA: TGTGCCAGCAAACCATTACAGGGGAACTACGAGCAGTACTTC.